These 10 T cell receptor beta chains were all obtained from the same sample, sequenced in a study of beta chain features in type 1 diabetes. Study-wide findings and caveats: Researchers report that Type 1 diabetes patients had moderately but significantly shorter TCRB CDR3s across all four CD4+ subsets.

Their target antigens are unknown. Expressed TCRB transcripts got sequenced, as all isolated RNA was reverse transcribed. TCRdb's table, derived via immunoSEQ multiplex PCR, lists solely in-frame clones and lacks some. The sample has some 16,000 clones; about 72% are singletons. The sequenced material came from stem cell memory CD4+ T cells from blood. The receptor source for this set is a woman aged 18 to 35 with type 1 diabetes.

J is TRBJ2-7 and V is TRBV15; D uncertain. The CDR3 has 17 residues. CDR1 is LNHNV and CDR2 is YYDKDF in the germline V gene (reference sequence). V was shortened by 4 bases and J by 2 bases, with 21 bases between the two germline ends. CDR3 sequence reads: CATSTHRRWPPPYEQYF. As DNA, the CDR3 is TGTGCCACCAGCACCCATCGGCGGTGGCCTCCTCCCTACGAGCAGTACTTC.

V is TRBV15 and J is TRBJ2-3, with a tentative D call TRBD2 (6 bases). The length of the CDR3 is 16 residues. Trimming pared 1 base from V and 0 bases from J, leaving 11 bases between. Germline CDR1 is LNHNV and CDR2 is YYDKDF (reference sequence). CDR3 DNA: TGTGCCACCAGCAGAGGAGGCGGGGCTAGCACAGATACGCAGTATTTT. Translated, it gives CATSRGGGASTDTQYF.

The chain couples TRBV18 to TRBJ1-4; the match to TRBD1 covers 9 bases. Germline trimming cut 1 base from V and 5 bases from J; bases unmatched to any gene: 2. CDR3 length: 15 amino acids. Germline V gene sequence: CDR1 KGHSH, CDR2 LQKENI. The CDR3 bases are TGTGCCAGCTCACCACGACAGGGGGAGAATGAAAAACTGTTTTTT. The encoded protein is CASSPRQGENEKLFF.

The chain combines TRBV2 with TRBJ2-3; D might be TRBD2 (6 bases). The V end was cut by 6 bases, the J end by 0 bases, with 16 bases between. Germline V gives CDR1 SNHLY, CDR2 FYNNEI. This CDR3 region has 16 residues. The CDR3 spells CASSRLDPSSTDTQYF. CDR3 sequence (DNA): TGTGCCAGCAGCCGACTAGACCCCTCAAGCACAGATACGCAGTATTTT.

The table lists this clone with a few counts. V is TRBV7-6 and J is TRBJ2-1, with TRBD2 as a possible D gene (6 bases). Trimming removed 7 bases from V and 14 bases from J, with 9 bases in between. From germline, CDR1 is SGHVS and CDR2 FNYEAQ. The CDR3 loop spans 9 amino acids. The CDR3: CASKPGEFF. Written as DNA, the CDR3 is TGTGCCAGCAAACCGGGAGAGTTCTTC. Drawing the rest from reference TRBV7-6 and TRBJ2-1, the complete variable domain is GAGVSQSPRYKVTKRGQDVALRCDPISGHVSLYWYRQALGQGPEFLTYFNYEAQQDKSGLPNDRFSAERPEGSISTLTIQRTEQRDSAMYRCASKPGEFFGPGTRLTVL.

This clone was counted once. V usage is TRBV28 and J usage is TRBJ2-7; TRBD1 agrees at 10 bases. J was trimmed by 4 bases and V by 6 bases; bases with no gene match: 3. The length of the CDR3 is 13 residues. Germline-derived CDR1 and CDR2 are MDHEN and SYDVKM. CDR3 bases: TGTGCCAGCAGCGGGACAGGGGAGTACGAGCAGTACTTC. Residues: CASSGTGEYEQYF.

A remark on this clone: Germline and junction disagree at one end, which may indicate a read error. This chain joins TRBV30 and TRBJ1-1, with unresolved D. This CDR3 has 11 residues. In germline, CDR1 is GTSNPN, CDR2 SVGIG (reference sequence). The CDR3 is CAWRHGGKLLF. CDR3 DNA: TGTGCCTGGAGGCACGGAGGGAAGCTTCTCTTT.

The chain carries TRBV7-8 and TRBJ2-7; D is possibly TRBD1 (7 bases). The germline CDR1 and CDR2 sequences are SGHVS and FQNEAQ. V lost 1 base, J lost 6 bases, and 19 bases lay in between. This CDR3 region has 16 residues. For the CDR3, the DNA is TGTGCCAGCAGCTTAGTAGGAGGGGGCGCATTTATCGAGCAGTACTTC. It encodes CASSLVGGGAFIEQYF.

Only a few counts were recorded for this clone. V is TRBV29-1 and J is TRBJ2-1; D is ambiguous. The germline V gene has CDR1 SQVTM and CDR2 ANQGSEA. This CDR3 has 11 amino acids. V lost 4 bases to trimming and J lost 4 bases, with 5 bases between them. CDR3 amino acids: CSVARYNEQFF. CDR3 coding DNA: TGCAGCGTTGCCAGATACAATGAGCAGTTCTTC.

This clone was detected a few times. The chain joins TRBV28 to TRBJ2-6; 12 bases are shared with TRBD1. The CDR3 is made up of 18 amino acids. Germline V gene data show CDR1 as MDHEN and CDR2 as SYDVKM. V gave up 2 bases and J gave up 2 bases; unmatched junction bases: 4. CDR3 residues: CASSLAGQGAPGANVLTF. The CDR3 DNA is TGTGCCAGCAGTTTAGCGGGACAGGGGGCCCCTGGGGCCAACGTCCTGACTTTC.